One and the same sample provided the 12 T cell receptor beta chains below, sequenced in a study of blood T cell repertoires in COVID-19. Only in-frame clones appear in the TCRdb table, and some are missing; sequencing was by immunoSEQ multiplex PCR. The sample includes under 150,000 clones, roughly 87% seen only once; the top ten take roughly a tenth. Sequencing was performed on peripheral blood. The receptors stem from a man older than 75 with acute or convalescent COVID-19.

CDR3 residues: CASSDRDRVYNEQFF. Here the CDR3 DNA reads TGTGCCAGCAGTGACCGGGACAGGGTATACAATGAGCAGTTCTTC. The V and J genes are TRBV6-4 and TRBJ2-1; TRBD1 agrees at 9 bases. The J segment lost 4 bases and the V segment lost 2 bases, leaving 3 bases of the junction unmatched. The CDR3 length is 15 residues. The germline V gene encodes CDR1 MRHNA and CDR2 SNTAGT.

The V and J genes are TRBV19 and TRBJ1-2; 8 nucleotides line up with TRBD1. The CDR3 runs 15 residues. Germline V gene data show CDR1 as LNHDA and CDR2 as SQIVND (reference sequence). J was trimmed by 2 bases and V by 6 bases; bases with no gene match: 8. The chain's CDR3 is CASRRRTGGNYGYTF. CDR3 DNA sequence: TGTGCCAGTAGAAGGAGAACAGGGGGGAACTATGGCTACACCTTC.

The chain joins TRBV3-1 (or the pseudogene TRBV3-2) to TRBJ1-4; weak D call: TRBD1 (6 bases). Germline-derived CDR1 and CDR2 are LGHDT and YNNKEL (reference sequence). Trimming cost V 5 bases and J 2 bases, with 12 bases left between them. The CDR3 totals 15 residues. The CDR3 spells CASSAGDNTNEKLFF. In DNA, the CDR3 is TGTGCCAGCAGCGCCGGGGACAATACTAATGAAAAACTGTTTTTT.

V is TRBV9 and J is TRBJ1-5, with 7 positions matching TRBD1. The CDR3 sequence is 15 residues long. J lost 6 bases, V lost 4 bases, and 10 bases had no gene match. Germline CDR1 and CDR2: SGDLS and YYNGEE. CDR3 sequence reads: CASSSEEGAVQPQHF. In DNA, the CDR3 is TGTGCCAGCAGCTCAGAGGAGGGGGCAGTTCAGCCCCAGCATTTT.

This clone was detected only once. The genes are TRBV18 and TRBJ2-7; D is possibly TRBD2 (6 bases). This CDR3 comprises 15 residues. Germline CDR1 and CDR2: KGHSH and LQKENI. V was cut by 6 bases and J by 0 bases, with 15 bases left in between. CDR3 DNA sequence: TGTGCCAGCTCGGTCGGGACTGTGAGCTCCTACGAGCAGTACTTC. Translation gives CASSVGTVSSYEQYF. Looking up the rest from reference TRBV18 and TRBJ2-7 gives the full variable domain: NAGVMQNPRHLVRRRGQEARLRCSPMKGHSHVYWYRQLPEEGLKFMVYLQKENIIDESGMPKERFSAEFPKEGPSILRIQQVVRGDSAAYFCASSVGTVSSYEQYFGPGTRLTVT.

This chain links TRBV6-5 with TRBJ2-7; 8 bases fit TRBD1. The V segment lost 0 bases and the J segment 7 bases; nucleotides outside the gene matches: 8. Germline V CDR1 and CDR2: MNHEY, SVGAGI. The length of the CDR3 is 15 residues. CDR3 loop: CASSYSRQGTFEQYF. CDR3 DNA: TGTGCCAGCAGTTACTCGCGACAGGGGACCTTTGAGCAGTACTTC.

V is TRBV27 and J is TRBJ1-6; 8 bases are a match to TRBD1. The CDR3 is made up of 16 amino acids. In germline, CDR1 is MNHEY, CDR2 SMNVEV (reference sequence). J was trimmed by 7 bases and V by 3 bases; bases with no gene match: 8. CDR3 sequence reads: CASSFAAGQGNSPLHF. CDR3 DNA: TGTGCCAGCAGTTTTGCGGCCGGACAGGGAAATTCACCCCTCCACTTT.

The chain carries TRBV24-1 and TRBJ2-2, with 11 bases that match TRBD2. Germline lookup yields CDR1 KGHDR and CDR2 SFDVKD. The CDR3 is 18 amino acids. Trimming took 5 bases from V and 0 from J; bases not matched to a gene: 7. In nucleotides, the CDR3 is TGTGCCACCAGTGCAAGGAGACTAGCGGGAACGAACACCGGGGAGCTGTTTTTT. Protein product: CATSARRLAGTNTGELFF.

V usage is TRBV24-1 and J usage is TRBJ1-6; D unclear. CDR1 is KGHDR, CDR2 SFDVKD, per germline. The CDR3 length is 13 residues. V was clipped by 7 bases and J by 9 bases, with 12 bases between them. This CDR3 is CATSPGVGSPLHF. In DNA form, the CDR3 reads TGTGCCACCAGCCCGGGAGTCGGTTCACCCCTCCACTTT.

J is TRBJ1-5 and V is TRBV2, with 11 nucleotides matching TRBD1. The junction had 7 bases not matched to a gene; V was cut back by 1 base and J by 8 bases. The CDR3 is 16 amino acids. Germline V lookup: CDR1 SNHLY, CDR2 FYNNEI. DNA of the CDR3: TGTGCCAGCAGTGAAGTCGGGGACAGGGGGAGGGAGCCCCAGCATTTT. This encodes CASSEVGDRGREPQHF.

The genes are TRBV23-1 and TRBJ1-4; 8 bases fit TRBD1. TRBV23-1 is sorted into the ORF group, with uncertain function. CDR3 size: 17 residues. The ends lost 3 bases at V and 5 bases at J; junction bases unmatched: 11. The CDR3 loop is CASSHPFYRDRNEKLFF. For the CDR3, the DNA is TGCGCCAGCAGTCATCCGTTCTACCGGGACAGGAATGAAAAACTGTTTTTT.

A note on this clone: This specimen includes other DNA sequences encoding the same CDR3. The chain couples TRBV3-1 (or the pseudogene TRBV3-2) to TRBJ1-1; D not resolved. Germline CDR1 LGHDT, CDR2 YNNKEL (reference sequence). The CDR3 runs 12 residues. V was pared by 0 bases and J by 11 bases, with 10 bases between. The CDR3 DNA reads TGTGCCAGCAGCCAAGATAACCGTGGCGCTTTCTTT. Amino acid sequence: CASSQDNRGAFF.